These T cell receptor beta chains were read from a single sample in a study of regulatory and conventional T cells in RAG deficiency. Sequencing used immunoSEQ multiplex PCR; TCRdb keeps in-frame clones, though not all of them. The data contain thousands of clones, 80% of them singletons. Another study also made use of these data, one on regulatory T cells.

What was sequenced was CD8+ T cells sorted from blood. The receptors stem from a human donor in good health. The CDR3 runs from the conserved cysteine through the conserved F or W. Size is omitted from some rows. Given values are once, few, many or a class for expanded clones.

V,size,J,CDR3
TRBV9,NA,NA,CASSVTPGETYEQYF
TRBV6-5,NA,TRBJ1-5,CASSMTGYQPQHF
TRBV5-4,NA,TRBJ2-1,CASSFLIGTGDNEQFF
TRBV30,NA,TRBJ2-1,CAWRAGTSGISYNEQFF
TRBV10-3,few,TRBJ1-3,CAISGAPGSGNTIYF
TRBV19,NA,TRBJ2-5,CASSIDNGLQETQYF
TRBV6-1,once,TRBJ2-1,CASSETDRDFYNEQFF
TRBV9,NA,TRBJ1-1,CASSRGGALRDTEAFF
TRBV7-6,NA,NA,CASSLGGGANEQYF
TRBV27,once,NA,CASSLGGGGEQYF
TRBV7-9,NA,TRBJ2-7,CASSLAPESSYEQYF
TRBV21-1,NA,TRBJ1-1,CASSKEVAGSGWNTEAFF
TRBV19,few,TRBJ2-1,CASSIDADSYNEQFF
TRBV11-2,NA,TRBJ2-1,CASSPHNEQFF
TRBV27,few,TRBJ1-2,CASRFRDGANYGYTF
TRBV5-4,NA,TRBJ2-7,CASSGLRGYSYEQYF
TRBV7-9,once,TRBJ2-1,CASSFREGSYNEQFF
TRBV7-2,NA,TRBJ2-6,CASSQGRGYSGANVLTF
TRBV5-1,NA,TRBJ2-1,CASSLSLAGAEQFF
TRBV11-2,NA,TRBJ2-1,CASSLSGRSDNEQFF
TRBV11-1,NA,TRBJ2-7,CASSLKGDWGHTYEQYF
TRBV10-3,NA,TRBJ2-3,CAISDLGTFTDTQYF
TRBV7-9,few,TRBJ2-7,CASSQIDGSYEQYF
TRBV4-1,NA,TRBJ2-7,CASSQADGYEQYF
TRBV6-5,NA,TRBJ2-7,CASSLGGASSYEQYF
TRBV30,NA,TRBJ1-1,CAWSVVGNTEAFF
TRBV7-9,NA,TRBJ2-3,CASSLVWESTDTQYF
TRBV11-2,NA,TRBJ2-7,CASSLAGTKSYEQYF
TRBV19,NA,TRBJ2-1,CASSIALAGLSYNEQFF
TRBV11-3,NA,TRBJ2-1,CASSLFRPGTRRYNEQFF
TRBV5-5,NA,TRBJ2-7,CASSFEQGVSYEQYF
TRBV7-6,NA,TRBJ2-4,CASSSAGAADIQYF
TRBV27,NA,TRBJ2-3,CASSFIGDTQYF